The following is a T cell receptor beta chain sequence with its context. With 5 bases removed from V and 3 bases from J, the gap between germline ends came to 11 bases. The CDR3 runs to 13 residues. Germline loops: CDR1 MNHNS, CDR2 SASEGT. In the PCR, 60 Vbeta and 13 Jbeta primers were used. Produced via immunoSEQ multiplex PCR; TCRdb's table is partial and in-frame only. Here the sample spans approximately 110,000 clones, about 85% being singletons. The record originates from a study of cytomegalovirus exposure and HLA in healthy donors. The receptor was derived from a man aged 50 to 60 in good health and CMV-seronegative. The V call is TRBV6-1, the J call TRBJ2-7, with a weak D call TRBD1 (5 bases). Sequences were obtained from PBMCs. CDR3 sequence: CASSPWGLYEQYF. Written as DNA, the CDR3 is TGTGCCAGCAGTCCCTGGGGCCTCTACGAGCAGTACTTC.